The 3 T cell receptor beta chains below come from one sample, sequenced in a study of blood T cell repertoires in COVID-19. Profiling relied on immunoSEQ multiplex PCR, and the TCRdb table lists in-frame clones only, not all of them. The table includes about 300,000 clones, about 91% detected once. Material for sequencing was peripheral blood. These TCRs come from a woman under 40 who had recovered from COVID-19.

The CDR3 bases are TGTGCCAGCAGCCGGGACAGGGGAGACACTGAAGCTTTCTTT. It codes for CASSRDRGDTEAFF. This chain links TRBV14 with TRBJ1-1, with TRBD1 identical over 10 bases. Trimming removed 4 bases from V and 3 bases from J; junction bases left unmatched: 2. Germline CDR1 and CDR2: SGHDN and FVKESK. The CDR3 is made up of 14 amino acids.

This chain connects TRBV5-6 to TRBJ1-2; perhaps TRBD1 as D (5 bases). In germline, CDR1 is SGHDT, CDR2 YYEEEE. V lost 2 bases and J 0 bases, leaving 17 bases between the germline ends. The CDR3 is 17 amino acids. As DNA, the CDR3 is TGTGCCAGCAGCTTAGGGGCACTCCTTTTTGCTAACTATGGCTACACCTTC. Protein sequence: CASSLGALLFANYGYTF.

This clone was seen a few times. V is TRBV5-8 and J is TRBJ2-5, with TRBD2 matching over 7 bases. The germline CDR1 and CDR2 sequences are SGHTS and YDEGEE. This CDR3 has 15 residues. The ends lost 10 bases at V and 0 bases at J; junction bases unmatched: 12. CDR3 loop: CAGSPGGSYQETQYF. CDR3 coding DNA: TGTGCCGGATCCCCCGGGGGGTCGTACCAAGAGACCCAGTACTTC.